The 20 T cell receptor beta chains presented below share a single source sample, sequenced in a study of response to subunit inactivated influenza vaccine. TCRdb independently ran MiXCR on the RT-PCR reads; one entry per CDR3 protein. The repertoire includes roughly 570,000 distinct CDR3 sequences, over 10% of them detected once, and around 13% sits in the top ten. The sequencing used PBMCs from blood, collected about 40 days after vaccination. Source of these receptors: a man aged 45-65 years who received an inactivated influenza vaccine.

This clonotype was recorded many times. The chain combines TRBV27 with TRBJ2-5; 8 positions agree with TRBD2. Unmatched junction bases numbered 10, after V lost 8 bases and J lost 5 bases. This CDR3 comprises 14 residues. The germline CDR1 and CDR2 sequences are MNHEY and SMNVEV (reference sequence). The CDR3 is CASAIHSGAETQYF. The CDR3 DNA follows: TGTGCCAGCGCAATACATAGCGGGGCTGAGACCCAGTACTTC.

The chain links TRBV20-1 to TRBJ1-6; no clear D. Germline assignment: CDR1 DFQATT and CDR2 SNEGSKA (reference sequence). CDR3 size: 16 residues. The V gene lost 3 bases and the J gene lost 8 bases, with 20 bases spanning the gap. CDR3 loop: CSASRISAGLYSPLHF. The CDR3 coding sequence is TGCAGTGCTAGCCGCATCTCGGCAGGTCTTTATTCACCCCTCCACTTT.

Ten or more counts support this clonotype. V and J are TRBV29-1 and TRBJ1-2, with TRBD1 identical over 7 bases. Germline CDR1 SQVTM, CDR2 ANQGSEA. The CDR3 is 13 residues long. After removal of 8 bases from V and 8 bases from J, the junction contained 14 bases not matched to a gene. The CDR3 DNA is TGCAGCTTTAGAATTGAGGGGGCGAAAGGCTACACCTTC. Its protein is CSFRIEGAKGYTF.

The chain employs TRBV20-1 and TRBJ1-5, with unresolved D. This CDR3 spans 12 amino acids. CDR1 is DFQATT, CDR2 SNEGSKA, per germline (reference sequence). V was pared by 0 bases and J by 6 bases, with 6 bases between. CDR3 sequence reads: CSAREGIQPQHF. The CDR3 DNA reads TGCAGTGCTAGAGAGGGTATTCAGCCCCAGCATTTT.

This rearrangement joins TRBV29-1 to TRBJ1-1; TRBD1 matches 10 bases. With V trimmed by 4 bases and J by 7 bases, 6 bases remained unmatched. CDR1 is SQVTM and CDR2 is ANQGSEA in the germline V gene. This CDR3 contains 13 residues. CDR3 in DNA: TGCAGCGTTGGACGGGACAGGGGAGGTGAAGCTTTCTTT. Encoded protein: CSVGRDRGGEAFF.

The chain uses TRBV3-1 and TRBJ2-2; D might be TRBD2 (6 bases). Germline CDR1 reads LGHDT; CDR2 reads YNNKEL (reference sequence). This CDR3 is built from 16 residues. Trimming took off 4 bases at V and 7 bases at J, with 19 bases between the two ends. CDR3 in amino acids: CASSPNWRVGIGELFF. CDR3 nucleotides: TGTGCCAGCAGCCCGAATTGGAGGGTGGGGATCGGGGAGCTGTTTTTT.

The chain joins TRBV7-9 to TRBJ1-4, with D unresolved. This CDR3 spans 15 amino acids. V dropped 0 bases and J dropped 5 bases, with 10 bases sitting between them. Germline V gene lookup returns CDR1 SEHNR and CDR2 FQNEAQ (reference sequence). Here the CDR3 DNA reads TGTGCCAGCAGCTTAGCGGACGGGAGAAATGAAAAACTGTTTTTT. Protein sequence: CASSLADGRNEKLFF.

This chain joins TRBV5-1 and TRBJ1-4, with unresolved D. The germline V gene encodes CDR1 SGHRS and CDR2 YFSETQ. The CDR3 is made up of 16 amino acids. Trimming stripped 4 bases from V and 0 bases from J, with 13 bases between. The CDR3 region has the DNA TGCGCCAGCAGCCCACGAAGTTCTGCAACTAATGAAAAACTGTTTTTT. Its protein is CASSPRSSATNEKLFF.

This clonotype was seen many times. This chain joins TRBV12-3 or TRBV12-4 and TRBJ2-7; D not resolved. This CDR3 region has 11 residues. V was cut by 1 base and J by 9 bases, with 7 bases left in between. The CDR3 sequence: CASSLESWQYF. The CDR3 bases are TGTGCCAGCAGTTTAGAGTCGTGGCAGTACTTC.

In its sample, this clonotype was seen many times. The chain joins TRBV20-1 to TRBJ2-1; 7 bases are a match to TRBD2. This CDR3 is built from 14 residues. V was clipped by 0 bases and J by 15 bases; unmatched bases: 14. Per the germline V gene, CDR1 is DFQATT and CDR2 is SNEGSKA (reference sequence). The CDR3 nucleotides read TGCAGTGCTAGAGATCTGTTAGAGGGAGGGCCCCCGTTCTTC. Translation gives CSARDLLEGGPPFF.

The rearrangement uses TRBV6-2 or TRBV6-3 and TRBJ2-2; 8 positions match TRBD2. The CDR3 is 14 residues long. Trimming cost V 6 bases and J 6 bases; bases outside gene matches: 6. The V gene's germline CDR1 is MNHEY and CDR2 SVGEGT. The CDR3 region has the DNA TGTGCCAGCAGACCGGGACTAGGAGCCGGGGAGCTGTTTTTT. This translates into CASRPGLGAGELFF.

This clonotype was observed at least ten times. The chain joins TRBV12-3 or TRBV12-4 to TRBJ2-1, with a possible D match to TRBD2 (6 bases). Trimming removed 3 bases at V and 3 bases at J, with 12 bases between. This CDR3 comprises 15 residues. CDR3 amino acids: CASSLSSGFYNEQFF. Written as DNA, the CDR3 is TGTGCCAGCAGTTTGAGTAGCGGATTCTACAATGAGCAGTTCTTC.

This clonotype was detected a few times. V gene TRBV7-2 combines with J gene TRBJ2-7; TRBD2 agrees at 10 bases. The CDR3 runs to 15 residues. V shed 4 bases and J 2 bases; nucleotides not matched to a gene: 5. CDR1 and CDR2 (germline): SGHTA, FQGNSA. CDR3: CASSSGLAFTYEQYF. CDR3 sequence (DNA): TGTGCCAGCAGCTCGGGACTAGCGTTCACCTACGAGCAGTACTTC.

The chain links TRBV5-1 to TRBJ2-3, with a possible D match to TRBD2 (5 bases). Germline lookup yields CDR1 SGHRS and CDR2 YFSETQ. V lost 5 bases and J lost 2, with 12 bases in between. This CDR3 is 14 amino acids long. CDR3 DNA sequence: TGCGCCAGCAGAGAGGGTGTTGACACAGATACGCAGTATTTT. Amino acids: CASREGVDTDTQYF.

The chain combines TRBV4-2 with TRBJ2-1, with D possibly being TRBD1 (5 bases). The length of the CDR3 is 15 residues. V was shortened by 0 bases and J by 6 bases, with 12 bases between the two germline ends. CDR1 is LGHNA and CDR2 is YNFKEQ in the germline V gene. CDR3: CASSQDLKGANEQFF. The CDR3, as DNA: TGTGCCAGCAGCCAAGATCTCAAAGGGGCCAATGAGCAGTTCTTC.

In its sample, this clonotype was seen a few times. The chain joins TRBV13 to TRBJ1-6; the match to TRBD1 covers 8 bases. The CDR3 is made up of 18 amino acids. CDR1 and CDR2 (germline): PRHDT, FYEKMQ (reference sequence). Trimming removed 5 bases from V and 2 bases from J; junction bases left unmatched: 11. For the CDR3, the DNA is TGTGCCAGCAGCCCCGGACAGGGATCCCTCGCCTATAATTCACCCCTCCACTTT. This gives the protein CASSPGQGSLAYNSPLHF.

Remarks on this clonotype: A much larger clone lies one base from this, so it may be a read error. The CDR3 region has the DNA TGCGCCAGCAGCTCGGGACTAGCGGGGGGAGGGACCCAGTACTTC. Its protein product is CASSSGLAGGGTQYF. This sequence joins TRBV5-1 and TRBJ2-5, with 15 bases identical to TRBD2. The CDR3 has 15 residues. CDR1 SGHRS and CDR2 YFSETQ come from the germline V gene. The V gene end was trimmed by 3 bases and the J gene end by 7 bases; junction bases not matched to a gene: 4.

This clonotype occurred a few times. This rearrangement joins TRBV11-2 to TRBJ2-2; TRBD2 matches 7 bases. Germline-derived CDR1 and CDR2 are SGHAT and FQNNGV. With V trimmed by 1 base and J by 4 bases, 9 bases remained unmatched. The CDR3 is made up of 17 amino acids. This CDR3 is CASSLGYLGGSTGELFF. CDR3 DNA sequence: TGTGCCAGCAGCTTAGGTTATCTGGGAGGGAGCACCGGGGAGCTGTTTTTT.

This clonotype was detected ten times or more. The chain employs TRBV29-1 and TRBJ2-3; D gene uncertain. The V gene lost 0 bases and the J gene lost 0 bases, with 10 bases spanning the gap. Germline V gene sequence: CDR1 SQVTM, CDR2 ANQGSEA. The CDR3 has 15 amino acids. The CDR3 spells CSVEDPYSSTDTQYF. The CDR3 DNA follows: TGCAGCGTTGAAGACCCGTACTCTAGCACAGATACGCAGTATTTT.

J is TRBJ2-2 and V is TRBV3-1, with 7 bases fitting TRBD1. CDR3 length: 15 amino acids. Germline V gene lookup returns CDR1 LGHDT and CDR2 YNNKEL (reference sequence). Trimming at V came to 1 base and at J to 4 bases, leaving 3 bases not matched to a gene. This chain's CDR3 is CASSQADRVTGELFF. As DNA, the CDR3 is TGTGCCAGCAGCCAAGCCGACAGGGTCACCGGGGAGCTGTTTTTT.